This TCR beta chain was sequenced for a study of blood T cell repertoires in COVID-19. Overall study: Samples taken during acute and convalescent COVID-19 were collected in the United States, Italy and Spain. From T cells, B-cell-depleted T cells, or PBMCs came the material, which was cDNA or gDNA.

As processed by the authors: Reference gene primer amplification yielded estimated nucleated cell counts. Sequenced by immunoSEQ multiplex PCR; TCRdb stores in-frame clones only, minus some. V, J and clone size are taken as reported in that table, and D and trimming were inferred from the DNA itself. The sample contains 150,000 to 200,000 clones, about 87% of which appear only once. CDR1 and CDR2 from the germline V gene are SGHAT and FQNNGV. The CDR3 has 14 amino acids. The V end was cut by 4 bases, the J end by 10 bases, with 17 bases between. The source of this sequence is a man between 18 and 29 years old with active or convalescent COVID-19. Material: peripheral blood. The rearrangement joins TRBV11-2 to TRBJ2-1, with D possibly being TRBD2 (7 bases). The CDR3 spells CASSYNRGANEQFF. In DNA form, the CDR3 reads TGTGCCAGCAGCTATAACCGGGGGGCCAACGAGCAGTTCTTC.